The clone carrying this T cell receptor beta chain was seen more than once but under ten times. The data stem from a study of cytomegalovirus exposure and HLA in healthy donors. 13 Jbeta primers and 60 Vbeta primers were used for the PCR. TCRdb's table, derived via immunoSEQ multiplex PCR, lists solely in-frame clones and lacks some. The sample contains about 35,000 clones, roughly 82% of which appear only once. J was trimmed by 4 bases and V by 4 bases; bases with no gene match: 8. The CDR3 spans 17 residues. Germline CDR1 SGHRS, CDR2 YFSETQ. This TCR came from a woman between 18 and 29 years old in good health and CMV-seronegative. V usage is TRBV5-1 and J usage is TRBJ2-1; 13 positions match TRBD2. The sample consisted of PBMCs. The CDR3: CASSGETSGRIYNEQFF. For the CDR3, the DNA is TGCGCCAGCAGCGGGGAGACTAGCGGGAGGATATACAATGAGCAGTTCTTC.